A selection of T cell receptor beta chains follows, all from one sample in a study of shared clonotypes between healthy human individuals. Assay: immunoSEQ multiplex PCR; the TCRdb copy retains only in-frame clones and omits some. The sample includes some 500,000 clones, 95% to 96% of them seen just once. The sequencing input was naive CD4+ T cells sorted from blood. The receptors originated from a woman aged 30 to 39 in good health. Both conserved end residues are part of each CDR3. D genes are given only for firm matches. The listing skips clone size in some rows; elsewhere it reads once, few, many or a size class.

>.|.|TRBJ2-1|TRBV5-1|14
CASKAGQTYNEQFF
TGCGCCAGCAAAGCGGGACAGACCTACAATGAGCAGTTCTTC
>TRBD1|.|TRBJ2-1|TRBV6-6|15
CATSDPGQGNNEQFF
TGTGCCACCTCAGACCCGGGACAGGGAAACAATGAGCAGTTCTTC
>TRBD1|.|TRBJ1-4|TRBV29-1|13
CSVGDRGREKLFF
TGCAGCGTGGGGGACAGGGGGCGGGAAAAACTGTTTTTT
>TRBD1|.|TRBJ1-1|TRBV6-1|12
CASRGRGQEAFF
TGTGCCAGCAGGGGGAGGGGGCAGGAAGCTTTCTTT
>TRBD2|.|TRBJ2-3|TRBV19|15
CASSIGRTSADTQYF
TGTGCCAGTAGTATAGGGAGGACTAGTGCAGATACGCAGTATTTT
>.|.|TRBJ1-2|TRBV15|15
CATSRGRTGPAGYTF
TGTGCCACCAGCAGGGGCCGTACAGGGCCGGCTGGCTACACCTTC
>.|.|TRBJ2-6|TRBV11-2|19
CASSLVKGSLDSGANVLTF
TGTGCCAGCAGCTTAGTTAAAGGTTCTCTGGACTCTGGGGCCAACGTCCTGACTTTC
>TRBD2|.|TRBJ2-7|TRBV5-1|19
CASSLIAFVGLAGTPGQYF
TGCGCCAGCAGCTTGATTGCCTTTGTAGGACTAGCGGGAACCCCCGGCCAGTACTTC
>TRBD1|.|TRBJ2-7|TRBV18|15
CASSPRGQSSYEQYF
TGTGCCAGCTCACCAAGGGGACAGAGCTCCTACGAGCAGTACTTC
>.|.|TRBJ2-1|TRBV5-1|13
CASSFDRYNEQFF
TGCGCCAGCAGCTTCGACAGATACAATGAGCAGTTCTTC
>.|.|TRBJ2-7|TRBV5-1|16
CASSLGIGRVVYEQYF
TGCGCCAGCAGCTTGGGCATAGGGCGGGTGGTCTACGAGCAGTACTTC
>.|.|TRBJ1-2|TRBV7-8|16
CASSSMVELANYGYTF
TGTGCCAGCAGCTCGATGGTGGAGCTAGCTAACTATGGCTACACCTTC
>TRBD2|.|TRBJ2-2|TRBV19|19
CASSTVGLAGGPGTGELFF
TGTGCCAGTAGTACAGTAGGACTAGCGGGAGGGCCGGGCACCGGGGAGCTGTTTTTT
>.|.|TRBJ1-4|TRBV28|14
CASATQNPNEKLFF
TGTGCCAGCGCAACCCAGAACCCTAATGAAAAACTGTTTTTT
>TRBD1|.|TRBJ2-7|TRBV28|12
CASTGGRNEQYF
TGTGCCAGCACAGGGGGCAGGAACGAGCAGTACTTC
>.|.|TRBJ1-2|TRBV7-6|14
CASSPPGGAYGYTF
TGTGCCAGCAGCCCGCCCGGCGGGGCCTATGGCTACACCTTC
>.|.|TRBJ1-1|TRBV28|8
CANQKAFF
TGTGCCAACCAGAAAGCTTTCTTT
>.|.|TRBJ1-1|TRBV2|14
CASSELAGDTEAFF
TGTGCCAGCAGTGAATTGGCAGGGGACACTGAAGCTTTCTTT
>.|.|TRBJ2-1|TRBV6-1|15
CASSETGLGYNEQFF
TGTGCCAGCAGTGAAACTGGTTTGGGCTACAATGAGCAGTTCTTC
>TRBD2|.|TRBJ2-1|TRBV19|15
CASSWREGSYNEQFF
TGTGCCAGTAGTTGGCGGGAGGGTTCCTACAATGAGCAGTTCTTC
>.|.|TRBJ2-1|TRBV9|16
CASSVSSNSDFNEQFF
TGTGCCAGCAGCGTAAGTTCTAACTCCGATTTTAATGAGCAGTTCTTC
>.|.|TRBJ1-5|TRBV28|14
CASSSGTSNQPQHF
TGTGCCAGCAGCTCAGGGACTAGCAATCAGCCCCAGCATTTT
>.|.|TRBJ2-1|TRBV25-1|14
CASHKGSSYNEQFF
TGTGCCAGCCATAAGGGTAGCTCCTACAATGAGCAGTTCTTC
>TRBD2|.|TRBJ2-7|TRBV7-3|15
CASSLGLAGPYEQYF
TGTGCCAGCAGCTTAGGGCTAGCGGGACCCTACGAGCAGTACTTC
>.|.|TRBJ2-5|TRBV30|11
CAWSVGETQYF
TGTGCCTGGAGTGTTGGAGAGACCCAGTACTTC
>TRBD1|.|TRBJ1-2|TRBV6-5|14
CASTRQGLGYGYTF
TGTGCCAGCACTCGACAGGGGTTAGGCTATGGCTACACCTTC
>TRBD1|.|TRBJ2-7|TRBV5-1|14
CASSPGTVSYEQYF
TGCGCCAGCAGCCCTGGGACAGTTTCCTACGAGCAGTACTTC
>.|.|TRBJ2-2|TRBV19|15
CASSPGARPTGELFF
TGTGCCAGTAGTCCGGGGGCCCGACCCACCGGGGAGCTGTTTTTT
>TRBD2|.|TRBJ2-1|TRBV5-1|15
CASSRDYSSYNEQFF
TGCGCCAGCAGCAGGGACTACTCCTCCTACAATGAGCAGTTCTTC
>.|.|TRBJ2-6|TRBV7-9|13
CASRSSGANVLTF
TGTGCCAGCAGAAGCTCTGGGGCCAACGTCCTGACTTTC
>TRBD2|.|TRBJ2-1|TRBV5-1|15
CASSLTSGRYNEQFF
TGCGCCAGCAGCTTGACTAGCGGGCGCTACAATGAGCAGTTCTTC
>.|.|TRBJ2-7|TRBV6-5|14
CASGGTASSYEQYF
TGTGCCAGCGGAGGGACAGCGAGCTCCTACGAGCAGTACTTC
>.|.|TRBJ1-2|TRBV6-6|15
CASSPDSGQAYGYTF
TGTGCCAGCAGCCCCGATTCGGGGCAAGCCTATGGCTACACCTTC
>.|.|TRBJ1-2|TRBV18|15
CASSPLGGTGGSYTF
TGTGCCAGCTCCCCACTCGGAGGGACCGGGGGCAGCTACACCTTC
>.|few|TRBJ1-5|TRBV7-2|13
CASSLVQREPQHF
TGTGCCAGCAGCTTAGTTCAGAGGGAGCCCCAGCATTTT
>.|once|TRBJ2-2|TRBV5-1|14
CASSLEALFGELFF
TGCGCCAGCAGCTTGGAAGCGCTCTTCGGGGAGCTGTTTTTT
>.|.|TRBJ1-1|TRBV5-1|15
CASSPGGNMNTEAFF
TGCGCCAGCAGCCCCGGGGGCAACATGAACACTGAAGCTTTCTTT
>.|.|TRBJ2-7|TRBV6-5|13
CASSGGISYEQYF
TGTGCCAGCAGTGGCGGGATTTCCTACGAGCAGTACTTC
>TRBD1|.|TRBJ2-6|TRBV18|17
CASGGAGGITGANVLTF
TGTGCCAGCGGAGGAGCAGGGGGCATTACTGGGGCCAACGTCCTGACTTTC
>.|.|TRBJ2-1|TRBV13|11
CASSQANEQFF
TGTGCCAGCAGCCAGGCCAATGAGCAGTTCTTC
>.|.|TRBJ2-7|TRBV14|16
CASSQRARDWSYEQYF
TGTGCCAGCAGCCAAAGAGCGAGGGACTGGTCCTACGAGCAGTACTTC
>.|.|TRBJ1-2|TRBV14|12
CASSQELYGYTF
TGTGCCAGCAGCCAAGAGTTGTATGGCTACACCTTC
>.|.|TRBJ2-7|TRBV29-1|14
CSVELSGVDYEQYF
TGCAGCGTTGAACTTTCTGGGGTAGACTACGAGCAGTACTTC